The rows below give T cell receptor beta chains drawn from one sample of a study of blood T cell repertoires in COVID-19. The table came from immunoSEQ multiplex PCR; TCRdb's copy has only in-frame clones and leaves some out. The table has around 270,000 clones, approximately 89% seen once; the top ten hold about 3.4%. Sequenced: PBMCs or T cells enriched from blood (not recorded which). These receptors were obtained from a woman aged 40 to 49 who had been exposed to COVID-19. The CDR3 runs from the conserved cysteine through the conserved F or W. Each record gives: D gene, V gene, CDR3 length, J gene, clone size, CDR3 DNA, CDR3 protein. D genes are given only for firm matches. Expanded clones get a size class; other rows say once, few or many, or leave the size out.

D: TRBD1; V: TRBV9; length: 15; J: TRBJ1-2; size: -; DNA: TGTGCCAGCAGCCCCGGACAGGAGACTAACTATGGCTACACCTTC; CDR3: CASSPGQETNYGYTF
D: TRBD1; V: TRBV5-4; length: 14; J: TRBJ1-1; size: -; DNA: TGTGCCAGCAGCAGCGACAGGGATTGGACTGAAGCTTTCTTT; CDR3: CASSSDRDWTEAFF
D: -; V: TRBV7-8; length: 16; J: TRBJ2-5; size: -; DNA: TGTGCCAGCAGCTTAGCGATCGGGGGTCGTATAGAGACCCAGTACTTC; CDR3: CASSLAIGGRIETQYF
D: -; V: TRBV7-9; length: 14; J: TRBJ1-4; size: -; DNA: TGTGCCAGCAGACAGGACAGTTCTAATGAAAAACTGTTTTTT; CDR3: CASRQDSSNEKLFF
D: -; V: TRBV4-2; length: 13; J: TRBJ2-1; size: -; DNA: TGTGCCAGCAGCCAAGGTTACGGGAATGAGCAGTTCTTC; CDR3: CASSQGYGNEQFF
D: -; V: TRBV12-5; length: 13; J: TRBJ1-6; size: -; DNA: TGTGCTAGTGGTCCCTCCCTTAATTCACCCCTCCACTTT; CDR3: CASGPSLNSPLHF
D: -; V: TRBV28; length: 12; J: TRBJ1-2; size: -; DNA: TGTGCCAGCAGTTTAAACAGGGACGGCTACACCTTC; CDR3: CASSLNRDGYTF
D: TRBD1; V: TRBV28; length: 16; J: TRBJ1-3; size: -; DNA: TGTGCCAGCAGTTTTGGGACAGGACTAGGTGGAAACACCATATATTTT; CDR3: CASSFGTGLGGNTIYF
D: TRBD2; V: TRBV11-2; length: 15; J: TRBJ2-1; size: -; DNA: TGTGCCAGCGGCACGAGACTAGCGGGAGTGCGTGAGCAGTTCTTC; CDR3: CASGTRLAGVREQFF
D: TRBD2; V: TRBV5-1; length: 16; J: TRBJ2-3; size: -; DNA: TGCGCCAGCAGCGGTCCGCGGGGGGCGACCACAGATACGCAGTATTTT; CDR3: CASSGPRGATTDTQYF
D: -; V: TRBV6-5; length: 13; J: TRBJ1-2; size: once; DNA: TGTGCCAGCAGCGCCCTGGCCGACAATTACTACACCTTC; CDR3: CASSALADNYYTF
D: TRBD2; V: TRBV4-1; length: 16; J: TRBJ2-3; size: -; DNA: TGCGCCAGCAGCCGGGTACTAGCGGGGGTCCCAGATACGCAGTATTTT; CDR3: CASSRVLAGVPDTQYF
D: -; V: TRBV28; length: 14; J: TRBJ2-7; size: -; DNA: TGTGCCAGCAGTTTATTTTCAATCTCCTACGAGCAGTACTTC; CDR3: CASSLFSISYEQYF
D: TRBD1; V: TRBV5-6; length: 15; J: TRBJ1-2; size: -; DNA: TGTGCCAGCAGCTATCAATTGGGACAGGGCGGAGGCTACACCTTC; CDR3: CASSYQLGQGGGYTF
D: -; V: TRBV5-6; length: 14; J: TRBJ1-3; size: -; DNA: TGTGCCAGCAGCTCGTGGGGCTGGGGAAACACCATATATTTT; CDR3: CASSSWGWGNTIYF
D: TRBD2; V: TRBV6-5; length: 15; J: TRBJ2-1; size: -; DNA: TGTGCCAGCAGTTTGGCGGGAGCCCAGAGGAATGAGCAGTTCTTC; CDR3: CASSLAGAQRNEQFF
D: -; V: TRBV7-9; length: 13; J: TRBJ1-1; size: once; DNA: TGTGCCAGCAGCTTAGGAGGCCAGACTGAAGCTTTCTTT; CDR3: CASSLGGQTEAFF
D: -; V: TRBV11-3; length: 14; J: TRBJ1-6; size: few; DNA: TGTGCCAGCAGCGAGACGGGGTCCAATTCACCCCTCCACTTT; CDR3: CASSETGSNSPLHF
D: -; V: TRBV2; length: 15; J: TRBJ2-2; size: -; DNA: TGTGCCAGCAGGGAGACAGGCTCGAACACCGGGGAGCTGTTTTTT; CDR3: CASRETGSNTGELFF
D: -; V: TRBV6-5; length: 12; J: TRBJ2-3; size: -; DNA: TGTGCCAGCGGGGCAGACACAGATACGCAGTATTTT; CDR3: CASGADTDTQYF
D: -; V: TRBV10-3; length: 13; J: TRBJ2-3; size: -; DNA: TGTGCCATCAGGACAGAAAGCACAGATACGCAGTATTTT; CDR3: CAIRTESTDTQYF
D: -; V: TRBV5-1; length: 13; J: TRBJ2-5; size: -; DNA: TGCGCCAGCAGCCCTAGACAGGGAGGGACCCAGTACTTC; CDR3: CASSPRQGGTQYF
D: -; V: TRBV6-5; length: 11; J: TRBJ2-3; size: -; DNA: TGTGCCAGCACCTATTCTGGTACGCAGTATTTT; CDR3: CASTYSGTQYF
D: TRBD1; V: TRBV5-6; length: 15; J: TRBJ1-1; size: few; DNA: TGTGCCAGCAGCTTGATAGGGGGCGCGAACACTGAAGCTTTCTTT; CDR3: CASSLIGGANTEAFF
D: -; V: TRBV25-1; length: 13; J: TRBJ2-5; size: -; DNA: TGTGCCAGCAGTGGAACGGAGGAAGAGACCCAGTACTTC; CDR3: CASSGTEEETQYF
D: -; V: TRBV4-3; length: 16; J: TRBJ2-4; size: -; DNA: TGCGCCAGCAGCCAAGCCTTCCAGGGTACGAAAAACATTCAGTACTTC; CDR3: CASSQAFQGTKNIQYF
D: TRBD1; V: TRBV10-3; length: 15; J: TRBJ2-1; size: -; DNA: TGTGCCATCAGGGGCGAGGGGGCGCATGGGGGTGAGCAGTTCTTC; CDR3: CAIRGEGAHGGEQFF
D: TRBD1; V: TRBV3-1/TRBV3-2; length: 13; J: TRBJ1-1; size: -; DNA: TGTGCCAGCAGCAGGACAGGTTACACTGAAGCTTTCTTT; CDR3: CASSRTGYTEAFF
D: TRBD2; V: TRBV7-3; length: 15; J: TRBJ2-5; size: -; DNA: TGTGCCAGCAGCCCTGGGACTAGCGGGCAAGAGACCCAGTACTTC; CDR3: CASSPGTSGQETQYF
D: -; V: TRBV2; length: 15; J: TRBJ2-6; size: -; DNA: TGTGCCAGCAACGGTTTTTTCTCTGGGGCCAACGTCCTGACTTTC; CDR3: CASNGFFSGANVLTF
D: TRBD1; V: TRBV6-5; length: 15; J: TRBJ1-2; size: -; DNA: TGTGCCAGCAGTTTCTCCCGACAGGGAGACTATGGCTACACCTTC; CDR3: CASSFSRQGDYGYTF
D: -; V: TRBV29-1; length: 12; J: TRBJ1-2; size: -; DNA: TGCAGCGTATATGGGCCTAACTATGGCTACACCTTC; CDR3: CSVYGPNYGYTF
D: TRBD2; V: TRBV27; length: 15; J: TRBJ2-3; size: -; DNA: TGTGCCAGCAAACGTCTAGCGGGGGAAAGGAATACGCAGTATTTT; CDR3: CASKRLAGERNTQYF
D: -; V: TRBV29-1; length: 14; J: TRBJ1-3; size: -; DNA: TGCAGCGTTGAATGGGGGGGAGATGGAAACACCATATATTTT; CDR3: CSVEWGGDGNTIYF
D: TRBD1; V: TRBV7-3; length: 15; J: TRBJ1-1; size: -; DNA: TGTGCCAGCAGCTTACGAGGACAGGGAGACACTGAAGCTTTCTTT; CDR3: CASSLRGQGDTEAFF
D: -; V: TRBV27; length: 13; J: TRBJ1-6; size: -; DNA: TGTGCCAGCAGTACCTACAGCTATTCACCCCTCCACTTT; CDR3: CASSTYSYSPLHF
D: -; V: TRBV6-1; length: 13; J: TRBJ1-2; size: -; DNA: TGTGCCAGCAGTGAAGACAGGGCCTATGGCTACACCTTC; CDR3: CASSEDRAYGYTF
D: TRBD1; V: TRBV5-4; length: 15; J: TRBJ1-1; size: -; DNA: TGTGCCAGCAGCCCATGGGCAGGGGGATCCACTGAAGCTTTCTTT; CDR3: CASSPWAGGSTEAFF
D: TRBD1; V: TRBV16; length: 15; J: TRBJ2-3; size: -; DNA: TGTGCCAGCAGCCAACGCGGACAGGGGGCAGATACGCAGTATTTT; CDR3: CASSQRGQGADTQYF
D: -; V: TRBV5-1; length: 15; J: TRBJ2-2; size: -; DNA: TGCGCCAGCAGCTCTAAACCCACAGACACCGGGGAGCTGTTTTTT; CDR3: CASSSKPTDTGELFF
D: -; V: TRBV7-2; length: 14; J: TRBJ1-1; size: -; DNA: TGTGCCAGCAGCTTAGCGTCGGTGAACACTGAAGCTTTCTTT; CDR3: CASSLASVNTEAFF
D: -; V: TRBV7-9; length: 15; J: TRBJ1-2; size: -; DNA: TGTGCCAGCAGCTCCTCTTCGGCGGGTAACTATGGCTACACCTTC; CDR3: CASSSSSAGNYGYTF
D: -; V: TRBV24-1; length: 14; J: TRBJ1-2; size: -; DNA: TGTGCCACCAGTGCAAGGGGCAGAGACTATGGCTACACCTTC; CDR3: CATSARGRDYGYTF
D: TRBD1; V: TRBV7-2; length: 18; J: TRBJ1-4; size: -; DNA: TGTGCCAGCAGCTTAGTCGGGACAGGGGGCATGGAAAGGGAAAAACTGTTTTTT; CDR3: CASSLVGTGGMEREKLFF
D: -; V: TRBV7-9; length: 14; J: TRBJ1-2; size: once; DNA: TGTGCCAGCAGCCCCGTTTGGGACACCTATGGCTACACCTTC; CDR3: CASSPVWDTYGYTF
D: TRBD1; V: TRBV27; length: 14; J: TRBJ2-5; size: -; DNA: TGTGCCAGCAGTTTTAACAGGGGAGCAGAGACCCAGTACTTC; CDR3: CASSFNRGAETQYF
D: -; V: TRBV7-3; length: 15; J: TRBJ2-5; size: -; DNA: TGTGCCAGCAGCTTAGGGGCAGGGAATTTAGAGACCCAGTACTTC; CDR3: CASSLGAGNLETQYF
D: -; V: TRBV5-6; length: 13; J: TRBJ2-5; size: -; DNA: TGTGCCAGCAGCCCTGACAGCCAAGAGACCCAGTACTTC; CDR3: CASSPDSQETQYF
D: -; V: TRBV11-3; length: 14; J: TRBJ2-3; size: many; DNA: TGTGCCAGCAGCCGAGAAGGACTGGCGGATACGCAGTATTTT; CDR3: CASSREGLADTQYF
D: TRBD2; V: TRBV11-1; length: 16; J: TRBJ2-3; size: -; DNA: TGTGCCAGCAGCGGCCAGCGGGAGATGATCACAGATACGCAGTATTTT; CDR3: CASSGQREMITDTQYF
D: TRBD1; V: TRBV3-1/TRBV3-2; length: 15; J: TRBJ2-1; size: -; DNA: TGTGCCAGCAGCCAGGCCATGGGACAGGGGGTCCGACAGTTCTTC; CDR3: CASSQAMGQGVRQFF
D: TRBD1; V: TRBV7-9; length: 17; J: TRBJ1-5; size: -; DNA: TGTGCCAGCAGCTTGGGACAGGGGCGGGCTGGCAATCAGCCCCAGCATTTT; CDR3: CASSLGQGRAGNQPQHF
D: -; V: TRBV29-1; length: 14; J: TRBJ1-1; size: -; DNA: TGCAGCGTTGGGCGCGACAGGACCGGCACTGAAGCTTTCTTT; CDR3: CSVGRDRTGTEAFF
D: -; V: TRBV24-1; length: 14; J: TRBJ1-5; size: few; DNA: TGTGCCACCAGTGATTTGGGGCTGAATCAGCCCCAGCATTTT; CDR3: CATSDLGLNQPQHF
D: TRBD1; V: TRBV25-1; length: 15; J: TRBJ2-1; size: once; DNA: TGTGCCAGCAGGCGGGCGGGACAGGGGGCCAATGAGCAGTTCTTC; CDR3: CASRRAGQGANEQFF
D: TRBD2; V: TRBV4-3; length: 16; J: TRBJ2-1; size: -; DNA: TGCGCCAGCAGCCAAGATGTGGCTAGCGGGAGAAATGAGCAGTTCTTC; CDR3: CASSQDVASGRNEQFF